This TCR beta chain is drawn from a study of blood T cell repertoires in COVID-19. V lost 4 bases and J 4 bases, leaving 11 bases between the germline ends. The germline CDR1 and CDR2 sequences are SGHRS and YFSETQ. CDR3 length equals 14 residues. Produced via immunoSEQ multiplex PCR; TCRdb's table is partial and in-frame only. The table includes over 150,000 clones, around 80% detected once. The V gene is TRBV5-1, the J gene TRBJ1-4; maybe TRBD1 (5 bases). This clonotype was sampled from a man aged 50 to 60 who had recovered from COVID-19. What was sequenced was PBMCs or T cells enriched from blood (not recorded which). CDR3 sequence: CASSVAGVNEKLFF. CDR3 sequence (DNA): TGCGCCAGCAGCGTGGCGGGGGTTAATGAAAAACTGTTTTTT.